The text below deals with one TCR beta chain. Clones were read by immunoSEQ multiplex PCR, and TCRdb kept only the in-frame ones, dropping some. The sample holds tens of thousands of clones, roughly 94% seen once. The sample is drawn from a study of technical replicates of blood from a few donors. The sequence was collected from a human donor in good health. Input material: T cells isolated from PBMCs.

The CDR3 bases are TGTGCCAGCAGCCGACCTGGGACAGGGAGGGACTCAAACACCATATATTTT. Translating gives CASSRPGTGRDSNTIYF. The gene calls are TRBV7-9 and TRBJ1-3; 9 bases align to TRBD1. The CDR3 runs 17 residues. Trimming cost V 5 bases and J 6 bases; bases outside gene matches: 14. Germline V gives CDR1 SEHNR, CDR2 FQNEAQ (reference sequence).